This record concerns one T cell receptor (beta chain) sequence. Compared with germline, one end of the junction differs, possibly owing to a read error. The source of the sample is a study of blood T cell repertoires in COVID-19. Study-level background: Sites in the United States, Italy and Spain provided acute and convalescent COVID-19 samples.

The table came from immunoSEQ multiplex PCR; TCRdb's copy has only in-frame clones and leaves some out. Here the sample spans approximately 210,000 clones, roughly four fifths being singletons. CDR3 length: 13 amino acids. The V gene's germline CDR1 is LGHNA and CDR2 YSLEER. Individuals aged 18 to 89 years were recruited from roughly 23 US areas. Among Cohort 3 donors, those recovered had two negative PCRs, clearance, or symptom resolution. The receptor's source is a man aged 35 to 55 who had recovered from COVID-19. The gene calls are TRBV4-3 and TRBJ1-4; tentative D call: TRBD1 (5 bases). The material sequenced was PBMCs or T cells enriched from blood (not recorded which). CDR3 coding DNA: TGCGCCAGCAGCCAAGACTATTTACAGGAAAAAGTTTTT. It encodes CASSQDYLQEKVF.